This T cell receptor beta chain was profiled in a study of vaccination effects on CD4 cells after COVID-19. ViraFEST used viral peptide pools to expand antigen-specific CD4+ T cells before sequencing. Culturing for about 9 days preceded CD4+ T cell isolation. None of the vaccinated had previously contracted SARS-CoV-2, and their nucleocapsid antibodies tested negative. The V and J ends lost 1 base and 0 bases respectively, with 20 bases between them. CDR3 length: 19 amino acids. Germline-derived CDR1 and CDR2 are SGHDN and FVKESK. A note on this clone: Its antigen remains unidentified.

Assay used: immunoSEQ multiplex PCR; TCRdb lists only in-frame clones, some missing. Of under 55,000 clones in the sample, nearly 80% were seen once. This clonotype originated in a human donor who received a COVID-19 vaccine. This chain connects TRBV14 to TRBJ2-3; no clear D. The material sequenced was CD4+ T cells from PBMCs cultured with HCoV-OC43 spike peptides, taken before COVID-19 vaccination. The subset denotes: HCoV-OC43 spike overlapping peptide pool stimulation. For the CDR3, the DNA is TGTGCCAGCAGCCAAGCTCTACTATCCAGGATCTCTAGCACAGATACGCAGTATTTT. It codes for CASSQALLSRISSTDTQYF.